This T cell receptor (beta chain) was observed in a study of blood T cell repertoires in COVID-19. For the study at large: There were acute and convalescent COVID-19 samples, and they came from the United States, Italy and Spain. Sample material is recorded as cDNA or gDNA derived from T cells, B-cell-depleted T cells, or PBMCs.

V was shortened by 5 bases and J by 7 bases, with 11 bases between the two germline ends. The CDR3 is 13 residues long. In the authors' workflow: By means of reference gene primer amplification, nucleated cell counts were estimated. TCRdb's copy holds only in-frame clones and misses some; the assay was immunoSEQ multiplex PCR. Clone size and V and J calls were adopted from that table, with D and trimming inferred from the DNA. There are about 47,000 clones in the sample; roughly nine tenths occur only once, and approximately 6% lies in the top ten. The clonotype was recovered from an older man with active COVID-19. This chain joins TRBV12-3 or TRBV12-4 and TRBJ2-2; TRBD2 might be the D (5 bases). The sequencing input was peripheral blood. Written as DNA, the CDR3 is TGTGCCAGCAGTCCCCGAGAGGGCGGGGAGCTGTTTTTT. Protein sequence: CASSPREGGELFF.